This entry describes one T cell receptor (beta chain). The sample comes from a study of regulatory T cells in long-lasting Graves disease. The time point: persistent/refractory GD, antithyroid drugs over 5 years with positive TRAb. The TCR library was made from RNA extracted from PBMCs. Graves' disease was diagnosed by American Thyroid Association guidelines. An endocrinology department in Xi'an, China, supplied the patients. Libraries of TCR beta came from iRepertoire HTBI primers plus Arm-PCR of CDR3 regions. From the multiplex PCR reads, TCRdb called clonotypes with MiXCR, one entry per CDR3 protein. Altogether around 500,000 distinct CDR3 sequences are present, under 25% being singletons, with the ten largest covering 7% to 9.5%. V was clipped by 0 bases and J by 5 bases; unmatched bases: 7. The germline V gene has CDR1 SGDLS and CDR2 YYNGEE. CDR3 size: 15 residues.

The material sequenced was peripheral blood mononuclear cells (PBMCs), taken when the disease was refractory, from a patient treated with antithyroid drugs. This clonotype was sampled from a female donor with Graves disease. The V and J genes are TRBV9 and TRBJ2-5; 7 nucleotides match TRBD2. The CDR3 DNA reads TGTGCCAGCAGCGTAGGGGCAGCGGGATCGGAGACCCAGTACTTC. This sequence encodes CASSVGAAGSETQYF.